Sequencing of this TCR beta chain was carried out in a study of CD4 T cells in relation to SARS-CoV-2 and coronaviruses. General study results and limits: Crossreactivity was assessed only for spike protein, not other viral proteins. In 55% to 75% of donors, memory CD4+ clonotypes crossrecognized SARS-CoV-2 and at least one common cold coronavirus spike. Samples before the pandemic and after infection were not matched within any donor.

Data came from immunoSEQ multiplex PCR; TCRdb stores just in-frame clones and leaves some out. The top ten clones hold 2.8% of a sample with more than 35,000 clones, around 80% of them seen once. Concerning this clone itself: Its antigen is unknown.

The CDR3 totals 18 residues. Germline trimming cut 2 bases from V and 3 bases from J; bases unmatched to any gene: 8. Per the germline V gene, CDR1 is LGHDT and CDR2 is YNNKEL (reference sequence). Specimen: memory CD4+ T cells from PBMCs, cultured in vitro. This chain connects TRBV3-1 (or the pseudogene TRBV3-2) to TRBJ2-4; 12 bases are a match to TRBD2. The receptor was isolated from an adult with COVID-19. In nucleotides, the CDR3 is TGTGCCAGCAGCCAATATGACCGACTAGCGGGAGTCAAAAACATTCAGTACTTC. Translating gives CASSQYDRLAGVKNIQYF.